The 27 T cell receptor beta chains below all came from one sample that was sequenced in a study of blood T cell repertoires in COVID-19. Clones were sequenced by immunoSEQ multiplex PCR, and TCRdb holds only the in-frame ones, with some missing. This sample carries 150,000 to 200,000 clones, roughly 87% of them seen once, and the ten largest clones take approximately 1.4%. Sequencing was carried out using peripheral blood. The receptors were sampled from a woman aged 45 to 65 with acute or convalescent COVID-19.

This chain connects TRBV30 to TRBJ2-3; 12 bases agree with TRBD2. The CDR3 runs to 15 residues. J gave up 6 bases and V 3 bases, and 7 bases lay outside the gene matches. CDR1 and CDR2 from the germline V gene are GTSNPN and SVGIG (reference sequence). This CDR3 reads CAWRLAGGPGDTQYF. CDR3 DNA sequence: TGTGCCTGGAGGCTAGCGGGAGGGCCAGGGGATACGCAGTATTTT.

In its sample, this clone was seen once. The chain joins TRBV30 to TRBJ1-1; no reliable D call. The V end lost 0 bases, the J end lost 8 bases, and 16 bases lay between the germline ends. Germline-derived CDR1 and CDR2 are GTSNPN and SVGIG (reference sequence). The CDR3 runs to 14 residues. The DNA of the CDR3 is TGTGCCTGGAGTGTGGGGAGACACTCGGGAGAAGCTTTCTTT. Translation: CAWSVGRHSGEAFF.

In this sample, this clone turned up once. J is TRBJ2-1 and V is TRBV5-8, with D possibly being TRBD2 (7 bases). This CDR3 is 14 amino acids long. Trimming pared 3 bases from V and 9 bases from J, leaving 16 bases between. The germline V gene has CDR1 SGHTS and CDR2 YDEGEE. The CDR3 nucleotides read TGTGCCAGCAGCTACCGGGCAGGGGAGGGTGAGCAGTTCTTC. Its translation is CASSYRAGEGEQFF.

The chain carries TRBV6-2 or TRBV6-3 and TRBJ2-3; TRBD2 matches at 9 bases. The CDR3 is 14 residues long. Germline lookup yields CDR1 MNHEY and CDR2 SVGEGT. V dropped 5 bases and J dropped 3; count of bases not matched to a gene: 3. The CDR3 nucleotides are TGTGCCAGCAGTGGGACTAGCAGAACAGATACGCAGTATTTT. Residues: CASSGTSRTDTQYF.

This sequence joins TRBV27 and TRBJ1-4; D might be TRBD1 (6 bases). The V and J ends lost 6 bases and 3 bases respectively, with 11 bases between them. The germline V gene encodes CDR1 MNHEY and CDR2 SMNVEV (reference sequence). This CDR3 is 14 amino acids long. The CDR3 DNA follows: TGTGCCAGCAGATCAGGACAGCCTAATGAAAAACTGTTTTTT. Residues: CASRSGQPNEKLFF.

This chain joins TRBV13 and TRBJ2-5; TRBD1 matches 8 bases. With 4 bases clipped from V and 4 bases from J, the junction kept 5 bases outside the gene matches. Germline V gene sequence: CDR1 PRHDT, CDR2 FYEKMQ (reference sequence). The CDR3 is 14 amino acids. CDR3 coding DNA: TGTGCCAGCAGCTGGCGGACAGGGCCAGAGACCCAGTACTTC. Translation: CASSWRTGPETQYF. The whole variable domain, filled in from reference TRBV13 and TRBJ2-5, reads AAGVIQSPRHLIKEKRETATLKCYPIPRHDTVYWYQQGPGQDPQFLISFYEKMQSDKGSIPDRFSAQQFSDYHSELNMSSLELGDSALYFCASSWRTGPETQYFGPGTRLLVL.

This clone has just one count. The chain couples TRBV6-5 to TRBJ1-3; tentatively, D is TRBD1 (5 bases). The germline CDR1 and CDR2 sequences are MNHEY and SVGAGI. V lost 8 bases, J lost 0 bases, and 11 bases lay in between. The CDR3 has 14 amino acids. This chain's CDR3 is CASGGRSSGNTIYF. CDR3 coding DNA: TGTGCCAGCGGGGGGAGATCCTCTGGAAACACCATATATTTT.

The chain is built from TRBV19 and TRBJ2-1, with 10 bases lining up with TRBD2. V lost 6 bases and J lost 6; bases outside the gene matches: 8. CDR1 and CDR2 from the germline V gene are LNHDA and SQIVND (reference sequence). CDR3 length equals 15 residues. The CDR3 protein is CASSNSGGRFNEQFF. As DNA, the CDR3 is TGTGCCAGTAGCAATAGCGGGGGGAGGTTCAATGAGCAGTTCTTC.

The chain joins TRBV24-1 to TRBJ2-1; tentatively, D is TRBD1 (6 bases). The CDR3 consists of 15 residues. The V end was cut by 7 bases, the J end by 0 bases, with 12 bases between. CDR1 and CDR2 from the germline V gene are KGHDR and SFDVKD. CDR3 in DNA: TGTGCCACCAGGGGGGCCGCGGGCTCCTACAATGAGCAGTTCTTC. It encodes CATRGAAGSYNEQFF.

The table lists this clone with a few counts. The chain combines TRBV13 with TRBJ1-1, with a tentative D call TRBD1 (6 bases). The ends were cut back, 3 bases at V and 3 bases at J, with 11 bases in the middle. Per germline, CDR1 PRHDT and CDR2 FYEKMQ (reference sequence). The CDR3 has 14 amino acids. The CDR3 sequence is CASSFTGSDTEAFF. CDR3 nucleotides: TGTGCCAGCAGCTTTACAGGGTCGGACACTGAAGCTTTCTTT.

This clone was detected a few times. V is TRBV5-1 and J is TRBJ1-1; D might be TRBD1 (5 bases). Looked up from germline, CDR1 is SGHRS and CDR2 is YFSETQ. V shed 4 bases and J shed 0 bases, with 10 bases lying between them. CDR3 length: 14 amino acids. DNA of the CDR3: TGCGCCAGCAGCCTGACAGCATTGAACACTGAAGCTTTCTTT. Translating gives CASSLTALNTEAFF.

The chain employs TRBV7-2 and TRBJ2-1; D possibly corresponds to TRBD2 (6 bases). Germline V gives CDR1 SGHTA, CDR2 FQGNSA. The CDR3 contains 14 residues. With 0 bases removed from V and 5 bases from J, the gap between germline ends came to 8 bases. The CDR3 protein is CASSLAGGNNEQFF. The CDR3 DNA reads TGTGCCAGCAGCTTAGCGGGGGGAAACAATGAGCAGTTCTTC.

CDR3 sequence reads: CASSPRPTGGGYTF. The CDR3, as DNA: TGTGCCAGCAGTCCCCGACCGACAGGGGGTGGCTACACCTTC. The chain is built from TRBV27 and TRBJ1-2; the match to TRBD1 covers 9 bases. The CDR3 runs 14 residues. Germline V gene data show CDR1 as MNHEY and CDR2 as SMNVEV (reference sequence). Losses at the gene ends were 5 bases for V and 7 bases for J; bases not matched to a gene: 8.

This clone showed up just once. This rearrangement joins TRBV30 to TRBJ2-7, with 7 positions matching TRBD1. Germline V gene sequence: CDR1 GTSNPN, CDR2 SVGIG (reference sequence). V lost 2 bases and J lost 2; bases outside the gene matches: 6. There are 14 residues in the CDR3. The DNA for the CDR3 is TGTGCCTGGAGTTCAATGGACAGGCCCTACGAGCAGTACTTC. The encoded protein is CAWSSMDRPYEQYF.

This clone occurred once. V gene TRBV7-9 combines with J gene TRBJ1-2; D remains unclear. The V end was cut by 1 base, the J end by 0 bases, with 9 bases between. The germline CDR1 and CDR2 sequences are SEHNR and FQNEAQ (reference sequence). The CDR3 sequence is 15 residues long. The CDR3 coding sequence is TGTGCCAGCAGCTTAGTGGGGAGTACTAACTATGGCTACACCTTC. It encodes CASSLVGSTNYGYTF.

The chain has TRBV7-2 and TRBJ2-1; maybe TRBD1 (7 bases). Looked up from germline, CDR1 is SGHTA and CDR2 is FQGNSA. Trimming left V 6 bases short and J 7 bases short, with 16 bases between. The CDR3 consists of 14 residues. The CDR3 DNA sequence: TGTGCCAGCAGTCTAGGAGGGGGCTTGAATGAGCAGTTCTTC. Its translation is CASSLGGGLNEQFF. Filled out from reference TRBV7-2 and TRBJ2-1, the complete variable domain reads GAGVSQSPSNKVTEKGKDVELRCDPISGHTALYWYRQSLGQGLEFLIYFQGNSAPDKSGLPSDRFSAERTGGSVSTLTIQRTQQEDSAVYLCASSLGGGLNEQFFGPGTRLTVL.

This sequence joins TRBV18 and TRBJ1-2; no reliable D call. V lost 4 bases and J lost 4, with 25 bases in between. This CDR3 is built from 18 residues. Germline V gene lookup returns CDR1 KGHSH and CDR2 LQKENI. CDR3 nucleotides: TGTGCCAGCTCACTAACCACAGAGGATCTGGACTATGGCTATGGCTACACCTTC. It specifies CASSLTTEDLDYGYGYTF.

This clone has only one observation. The chain employs TRBV30 and TRBJ1-1; 7 nucleotides align to TRBD1. V lost 2 bases, J lost 4 bases, and 4 bases stayed unmatched. CDR3 length equals 13 residues. The germline V gene has CDR1 GTSNPN and CDR2 SVGIG (reference sequence). CDR3 loop: CAWSPQGSTEAFF. CDR3 in DNA: TGTGCCTGGAGTCCACAGGGGAGCACTGAAGCTTTCTTT. The whole variable domain, filled in from reference TRBV30 and TRBJ1-1, reads SQTIHQWPATLVQPVGSPLSLECTVEGTSNPNLYWYRQAAGRGLQLLFYSVGIGQISSEVPQNLSASRPQDRQFILSSKKLLLSDSGFYLCAWSPQGSTEAFFGQGTRLTVV.

The chain is built from TRBV12-5 and TRBJ2-7; D may be TRBD1 (5 bases). CDR3 length equals 12 residues. V lost 1 base, J lost 5 bases, and 6 bases lay in between. Germline V gives CDR1 LGHNT, CDR2 FRNRAP. CDR3 region: CASGLEGDEQYF. The DNA of the CDR3 is TGTGCTAGTGGTTTGGAAGGGGACGAGCAGTACTTC.

V and J are TRBV7-3 and TRBJ1-2; 9 bases agree with TRBD1. Germline values: CDR1 SGHTA, CDR2 FQGTGA. The length of the CDR3 is 13 residues. V was pared by 6 bases and J by 8 bases, with 7 bases of the junction left unmatched. CDR3 in amino acids: CASREQGARGYTF. CDR3 nucleotide sequence: TGTGCCAGCAGGGAACAGGGGGCAAGAGGCTACACCTTC.

The genes are TRBV5-6 and TRBJ2-1; TRBD1 matches 7 bases. V shed 5 bases and J 9 bases; nucleotides not matched to a gene: 2. The CDR3 loop spans 11 amino acids. CDR1 is SGHDT, CDR2 YYEEEE, per germline. The CDR3 nucleotides are TGTGCCAGCAGTACAGGGGTTGAGCAGTTCTTC. It is translated as CASSTGVEQFF.

V is TRBV5-1 and J is TRBJ1-4; D is undetermined. Germline CDR1 and CDR2: SGHRS and YFSETQ. V was clipped by 0 bases and J by 3 bases, with 9 bases between them. The CDR3 runs to 15 residues. CDR3 region: CASSLAKGANEKLFF. The CDR3 DNA follows: TGCGCCAGCAGCTTGGCAAAAGGAGCTAATGAAAAACTGTTTTTT.

Comments on this clone: Other nucleotide sequences in the sample specify the same CDR3. The genes are TRBV12-3 or TRBV12-4 and TRBJ1-2; no clear D gene. Trimming stripped 4 bases from V and 3 bases from J, with 6 bases between. CDR3 length equals 12 residues. As DNA, the CDR3 is TGTGCCAGCAGTTCCGGAGACTATGGCTACACCTTC. Translation gives CASSSGDYGYTF.

The chain has TRBV11-3 and TRBJ1-2; 7 nucleotides line up with TRBD1. The CDR3 spans 14 residues. Losses at the gene ends were 4 bases for V and 7 bases for J; bases not matched to a gene: 9. Germline V gene sequence: CDR1 SGHNT, CDR2 YENEEA. CDR3 residues: CASSSADREIGYTF. The DNA of the CDR3 is TGTGCCAGCAGCTCAGCCGACAGGGAGATTGGCTACACCTTC.

With respect to this clone: In the same sample, other DNA sequences code for this CDR3. This chain uses TRBV4-1 with TRBJ2-3; TRBD2 matches 9 bases. V lost 1 base, J lost 1 base, and 6 bases stayed unmatched. The CDR3 loop spans 17 amino acids. Germline loops: CDR1 MGHRA, CDR2 YSYEKL. The CDR3 DNA sequence: TGCGCCAGCAGCCAAGGGGGAGCGGGAGGAGGCACAGATACGCAGTATTTT. Amino acids: CASSQGGAGGGTDTQYF.

The V gene is TRBV2, the J gene TRBJ2-7; a possible D gene is TRBD1 (6 bases). The ends were cut back, 0 bases at V and 5 bases at J, with 14 bases in the middle. The CDR3 has 15 residues. Germline CDR1 and CDR2: SNHLY and FYNNEI. In DNA form, the CDR3 reads TGTGCCAGCAGTGAAGCGTACCAGGGGTGGGACGAGCAGTACTTC. Translation: CASSEAYQGWDEQYF. The full variable domain, in which reference TRBV2 and TRBJ2-7 provide the parts outside the CDR3, is EPEVTQTPSHQVTQMGQEVILRCVPISNHLYFYWYRQILGQKVEFLVSFYNNEISEKSEIFDDQFSVERPDGSNFTLKIRSTKLEDSAMYFCASSEAYQGWDEQYFGPGTRLTVT.

In this sample, this clone turned up once. The V gene is TRBV21-1, the J gene TRBJ2-5; TRBD1, the table's D call, lacks a check against the DNA. TRBV21-1 is a pseudogene locus. There are 17 residues in the CDR3. CDR3 region: CASSPQSRQGWQETQYF. The CDR3 coding sequence is TGTGCCAGCAGCCCTCAATCGAGACAGGGTTGGCAAGAGACCCAGTACTTC.